The rows below give T cell receptor beta chains drawn from one sample of a study of human thymus T cells. Profiled with immunoSEQ multiplex PCR; TCRdb holds only in-frame clones, not every one. The repertoire holds some 40,000 clones, with 90% to 95% as singletons. The source material was blood. These TCRs come from a boy younger than two with a congenital heart defect but otherwise immunologically healthy. Both conserved end residues are part of each CDR3. The D gene is left open where the match is weak. A row's size may be missing; if present it is once, few, many or a size class.

j_call | d_call | v_call | clone_size | cdr3_aa | cdr3_nt
TRBJ1-1 | . | TRBV10-3 | . | CAISESGMNTEAFF | TGTGCCATCAGTGAGTCAGGGATGAACACTGAAGCTTTCTTT
TRBJ1-2 | . | TRBV7-2 | . | CASSRGDGSGYTF | TGTGCCAGCAGTAGGGGAGACGGTTCTGGCTACACCTTC
TRBJ1-2 | TRBD1 | TRBV25-1 | . | CASSARQGGYGYTF | TGTGCCAGCAGTGCAAGACAGGGAGGCTATGGCTACACCTTC
TRBJ1-2 | . | TRBV2 | few | CASSNGYGYTF | TGTGCCAGCAGTAACGGCTATGGCTACACCTTC
TRBJ2-7 | TRBD2 | TRBV7-2 | . | CASSLWGGSSYEQYF | TGTGCCAGCAGCTTGTGGGGGGGGAGCTCCTACGAGCAGTACTTC
TRBJ1-1 | . | TRBV6-1 | . | CASSEWGTLGTEAFF | TGTGCCAGCAGTGAATGGGGGACATTGGGCACTGAAGCTTTCTTT
TRBJ1-3 | . | TRBV6-5 | . | CASSYSTTGNTIYF | TGTGCCAGCAGTTACTCGACGACGGGAAACACCATATATTTT
TRBJ2-2 | . | TRBV6-5 | . | CASTKGGNTGELFF | TGTGCCAGCACCAAGGGAGGGAACACCGGGGAGCTGTTTTTT
TRBJ2-6 | . | TRBV4-2 | . | CASSQDSSGANVLTF | TGTGCCAGCAGCCAAGATAGCTCTGGGGCCAACGTCCTGACTTTC
TRBJ2-7 | . | TRBV27 | . | CASRNSYEQYF | TGTGCCAGCAGAAACTCCTACGAGCAGTACTTC
TRBJ2-3 | TRBD1 | TRBV9 | . | CASSARRDRADTQYF | TGTGCCAGCAGCGCCCGAAGAGACAGGGCAGATACGCAGTATTTT
TRBJ2-1 | TRBD2 | TRBV28 | . | CASSLLAGGMEQFF | TGTGCCAGCAGTTTGTTAGCGGGGGGGATGGAGCAGTTCTTC
TRBJ2-7 | . | TRBV28 | . | CASSLVDEQYF | TGTGCCAGCAGTTTAGTGGACGAGCAGTACTTC
TRBJ2-2 | . | TRBV7-2 | . | CASSLWGGELFF | TGTGCCAGCAGCTTATGGGGCGGGGAGCTGTTTTTT
TRBJ2-2 | . | TRBV4-2 | . | CASSQSTNTGELFF | TGTGCCAGCAGCCAAAGCACGAACACCGGGGAGCTGTTTTTT
TRBJ1-6 | . | TRBV5-8 | . | CASSVQGRSPLHF | TGTGCCAGCAGCGTCCAGGGCAGGTCACCCCTCCACTTT
TRBJ2-7 | TRBD2 | TRBV6-1 | . | CASSAGLNEQYF | TGTGCCAGCAGCGCGGGACTAAACGAGCAGTACTTC
TRBJ2-7 | TRBD2 | TRBV7-9 | . | CASSSGTSATYEQYF | TGTGCCAGCAGCTCCGGGACTAGCGCTACCTACGAGCAGTACTTC
TRBJ2-7 | TRBD1 | TRBV5-5 | once | CASSWTGGYEQYF | TGTGCCAGCAGCTGGACAGGGGGCTACGAGCAGTACTTC
TRBJ1-2 | . | TRBV7-9 | . | CASRLANYGYTF | TGTGCCAGCAGACTTGCTAACTATGGCTACACCTTC
TRBJ2-5 | TRBD2 | TRBV7-8 | . | CASSPWTSNKETQYF | TGTGCCAGCAGCCCCTGGACTAGCAATAAAGAGACCCAGTACTTC
TRBJ1-6 | . | TRBV11-2 | . | CASSLRGTNYNSPLHF | TGTGCCAGCAGCTTGAGGGGTACAAACTATAATTCACCCCTCCACTTT
TRBJ2-1 | TRBD2 | TRBV30 | . | CAWSLAGLGNEQFF | TGTGCCTGGTCTCTAGCGGGGTTAGGCAATGAGCAGTTCTTC
TRBJ2-3 | TRBD2 | TRBV2 | . | CAIPIAGYGTDTQYF | TGTGCCATCCCGATAGCGGGGTATGGCACAGATACGCAGTATTTT
TRBJ1-1 | . | TRBV7-9 | . | CASSLGTNTEAFF | TGTGCCAGCAGCTTAGGCACGAACACTGAAGCTTTCTTT
TRBJ2-2 | TRBD1 | TRBV23-1 | . | CAAGEQGIGGELFF | TGCGCCGCAGGGGAACAGGGGATAGGAGGGGAGCTGTTTTTT
TRBJ2-7 | . | TRBV28 | . | CASSTLFGEQYF | TGTGCCAGCAGTACCTTGTTTGGCGAGCAGTACTTC